The sample holds a few counts of the clone carrying this TCR beta chain. This entry belongs to a study of T cells after yellow fever vaccination. Study details: For low cell numbers, libraries were made with SMART-Seq v4 Ultra Low Input.

TCRdb recomputed calls from the 5' RACE reads with MiXCR, one row per CDR3 protein. The sample includes approximately 110,000 distinct CDR3 sequences, more than 6.5% seen only once; the top ten take roughly 2.5%. There are 16 residues in the CDR3. Germline V gene lookup returns CDR1 LNHDA and CDR2 SQIVND (reference sequence). V trimming: 4 bases; J trimming: 2 bases; junction bases outside the gene matches: 7. The sequence was obtained from a man younger than 30 who received the YFV17D yellow fever vaccine. Material: CD4+ T cells sorted from PBMCs, obtained about 10 days after the first yellow fever vaccination. The rearrangement joins TRBV19 to TRBJ2-4, with 8 positions matching TRBD1. CDR3 loop: CASSKDRDGPKNIQYF. The CDR3 region has the DNA TGTGCCAGTAGTAAGGACAGGGACGGGCCCAAAAACATTCAGTACTTC.